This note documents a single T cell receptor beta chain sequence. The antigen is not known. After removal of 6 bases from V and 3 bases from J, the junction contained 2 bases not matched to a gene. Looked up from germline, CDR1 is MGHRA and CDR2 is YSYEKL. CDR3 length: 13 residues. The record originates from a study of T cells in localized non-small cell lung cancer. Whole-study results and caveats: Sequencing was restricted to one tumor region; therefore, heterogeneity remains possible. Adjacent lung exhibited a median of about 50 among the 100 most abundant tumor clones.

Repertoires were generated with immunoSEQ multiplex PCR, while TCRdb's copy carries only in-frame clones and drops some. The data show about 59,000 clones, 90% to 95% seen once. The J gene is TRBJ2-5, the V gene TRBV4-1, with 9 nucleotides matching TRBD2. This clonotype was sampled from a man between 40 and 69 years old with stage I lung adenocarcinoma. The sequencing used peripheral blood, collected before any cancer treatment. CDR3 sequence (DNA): TGCGCCAGCAGGGCTAGCGGGGAAGAGACCCAGTACTTC. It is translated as CASRASGEETQYF.